A selection of T cell receptor beta chains follows, all from one sample in a study of response to subunit inactivated influenza vaccine. TCRdb analysed the RT-PCR reads with MiXCR anew, one entry per CDR3 protein. This table holds 500,000 to 600,000 distinct CDR3 sequences, 11% found once. This same sample was also taken into another study, of T cells expressing NK-cell markers.

Sequenced here: PBMCs from blood, sampled on the day of vaccination. The receptor set was obtained from a man in his fifties who received an inactivated influenza vaccine. The CDR3 runs from the conserved cysteine through the conserved F or W. D genes are given only for firm matches. Not every row has a clone size; where given, it reads once, few, many or a size class.

v_gene,d_gene,abundance,j_gene,len,CDR3nt,CDR3aa
TRBV11-3,-,-,TRBJ2-3,15,TGTGCCAGCAGCTTAGAGGGCAGGGCCACAGATACGCAGTATTTT,CASSLEGRATDTQYF
TRBV18,TRBD2,-,TRBJ2-2,16,TGTGCCAGCTCACCACAAGCGGGGGCTGACACCGGGGAGCTGTTTTTT,CASSPQAGADTGELFF
TRBV5-6,TRBD1,few,TRBJ2-3,18,TGTGCCAGCAGCCTACCGGGCCATTGGACAGGGAGCACAGATACGCAGTATTTT,CASSLPGHWTGSTDTQYF
TRBV12-3/TRBV12-4,TRBD2,few,TRBJ2-7,15,TGTGCCAGCAGTCCGCGACTAGCGGGAACCTACGAGCAGTACTTC,CASSPRLAGTYEQYF
TRBV13,-,-,TRBJ1-5,14,TGTGCCAGCAGCATCGGACGGATCAATCAGCCCCAGCATTTT,CASSIGRINQPQHF
TRBV20-1,TRBD2,few,TRBJ2-3,14,TGCAGTGCTAGAGGGACTAGCACGAGGGATACGCAGTATTTT,CSARGTSTRDTQYF
TRBV20-1,-,-,TRBJ1-1,15,TGCAGTGCTAGAGTCGGGGGAAGCATGAACACTGAAGCTTTCTTT,CSARVGGSMNTEAFF
TRBV3-1,TRBD1,many,TRBJ2-2,14,TGTGCCAGCAGCCCAATCGACAGGGCCGGGGAGCTGTTTTTT,CASSPIDRAGELFF
TRBV10-3,TRBD1,-,TRBJ1-2,15,TGTGCCATCAGTGGGACAGGGGGCGCTAACTATGGCTACACCTTC,CAISGTGGANYGYTF
TRBV10-3,-,-,TRBJ1-1,15,TGTGCCATCAGTGAGTCGAGTCGGGGGGTTGGTGAAGCTTTCTTT,CAISESSRGVGEAFF
TRBV10-3,TRBD1,-,TRBJ1-1,13,TGTGCCATCAGACAGGGGACGGGCACTGAAGCTTTCTTT,CAIRQGTGTEAFF
TRBV6-1,-,-,TRBJ1-4,14,TGTGCCAGCAGCCCGGAATCTCGTCGAGAAAAACTGTTTTTT,CASSPESRREKLFF
TRBV9,TRBD1,-,TRBJ2-1,14,TGTGCCAGCAGCACGGGACAGGGGGGCTATGAGCAGTTCTTC,CASSTGQGGYEQFF
TRBV5-4,-,-,TRBJ2-7,15,TGTGCCAGCAGCTTGGGAGGGAGAGGGCCCTACGAGCAGTACTTC,CASSLGGRGPYEQYF
TRBV5-1,TRBD1,-,TRBJ2-1,16,TGCGCCAGCAGCTTGGTATCCGGACAGGGTTTCAATGAGCAGTTCTTC,CASSLVSGQGFNEQFF
TRBV5-1,TRBD2,-,TRBJ2-7,14,TGCGCCAGCAGCCCAGCGGGAGGGCCCTCGGAGCAGTACTTC,CASSPAGGPSEQYF
TRBV10-3,TRBD2,few,TRBJ2-7,16,TGTGCCATCAGTGATGGAGCCGGGAGGGGTTCCTACGAGCAGTACTTC,CAISDGAGRGSYEQYF
TRBV12-3/TRBV12-4,TRBD1,few,TRBJ1-5,17,TGTGCCAGCAGCTCTGGGACAGGGGGAACTAGCAATCAGCCCCAGCATTTT,CASSSGTGGTSNQPQHF
TRBV7-2,TRBD2,many,TRBJ2-1,14,TGTGCCAGCAGCCTAGCGGTCTCCTACAATGAGCAGTTCTTC,CASSLAVSYNEQFF
TRBV29-1,-,few,TRBJ2-7,13,TGCAGCGTCCTCCGCCCGGGGTCCTACGAGCAGTACTTC,CSVLRPGSYEQYF
TRBV9,-,few,TRBJ1-4,14,TGTGCCAGCAGCCCCCGGGGGTGGTCTGAAAAACTGTTTTTT,CASSPRGWSEKLFF
TRBV3-1,-,-,TRBJ1-2,17,TGTGCCTCCTCCAAGCAGGTCCTGTGGGGAAACGAATATGGCTACACCTTC,CASSKQVLWGNEYGYTF
TRBV15,-,few,TRBJ2-7,15,TGTGCCACCAGCAGAGAACCGTTTGCCTCCTACGAGCAGTACTTC,CATSREPFASYEQYF
TRBV18,TRBD2,few,TRBJ2-3,17,TGTGCCAGCTCACCGAGAGCTAGCGGGATCCGCACAGATACGCAGTATTTT,CASSPRASGIRTDTQYF
TRBV20-1,-,many,TRBJ2-1,16,TGCAGTGCTAGAGCCTTCGGGCGAAGGACCTACAATGAGCAGTTCTTC,CSARAFGRRTYNEQFF
TRBV5-6,-,-,TRBJ1-1,15,TGTGCCAGCAGCCCCCCCATCAGAGGGAACACTGAAGCTTTCTTT,CASSPPIRGNTEAFF
TRBV5-6,-,-,TRBJ2-7,11,TGTGCCAGCAGCAGAACCCGCGAGCAGTACTTC,CASSRTREQYF
TRBV20-1,TRBD2,few,TRBJ2-1,15,TGCAGTGCTAGAATAGCGGGACACTCCTACAATGAGCAGTTCTTC,CSARIAGHSYNEQFF
TRBV11-2,-,few,TRBJ2-7,18,TGTGCCAGCAGCTTTTATGGGATCCCAAAGAAACAGTACTACGAGCAGTACTTC,CASSFYGIPKKQYYEQYF
TRBV29-1,TRBD2,-,TRBJ2-1,15,TGCAGCGTGTCACTGGGGACTAGCGTCTACAATGAGCAGTTCTTC,CSVSLGTSVYNEQFF
TRBV6-2/TRBV6-3,-,many,TRBJ1-1,11,TGTGCCAGCAGTTCGAACACTGAAGCTTTCTTT,CASSSNTEAFF
TRBV14,TRBD1,few,TRBJ2-3,15,TGTGCCAGCAGCCAAGGGACAGGGGGCATAGATACGCAGTATTTT,CASSQGTGGIDTQYF
TRBV9,TRBD1,many,TRBJ2-2,15,TGTGCCAGCAGCGTAGCTACGCAGGGGGCCGGGGAGCTGTTTTTT,CASSVATQGAGELFF
TRBV7-2,-,few,TRBJ1-1,13,TGTGCCAGCAGCTTCTATTGGGACACTGAAGCTTTCTTT,CASSFYWDTEAFF
TRBV29-1,TRBD1,few,TRBJ2-7,13,TGCAGCGTCGGACAGGGGATTTCCTACGAGCAGTACTTC,CSVGQGISYEQYF
TRBV20-1,TRBD1,-,TRBJ2-1,15,TGCAGTGCTAGAGCCCCCGGGACAGGGGGGCGGGAGCAGTTCTTC,CSARAPGTGGREQFF
TRBV12-3/TRBV12-4,-,few,TRBJ2-3,16,TGTGCCAGCAGCCCCCGCAGGGGAGGTGGCACAGATACGCAGTATTTT,CASSPRRGGGTDTQYF
TRBV29-1,TRBD2,few,TRBJ2-3,16,TGCAGCGTTGAAGATTCGGGGGAGGGCCGTTTAGATACGCAGTATTTT,CSVEDSGEGRLDTQYF
TRBV2,-,few,TRBJ1-5,15,TGTGCCAGCAGTGGCTGGGGCAGGGGCAATCAGCCCCAGCATTTT,CASSGWGRGNQPQHF
TRBV7-7,-,few,TRBJ2-5,16,TGTGCCAGCAGCTTATCCGGGACCATTATTCAAGAGACCCAGTACTTC,CASSLSGTIIQETQYF
TRBV7-9,-,few,TRBJ1-5,16,TGTGCCAGCAGCTTAAAGGTTGGGCCAGGGGATCAGCCCCAGCATTTT,CASSLKVGPGDQPQHF
TRBV12-3/TRBV12-4,TRBD2,many,TRBJ2-1,14,TGTGCCAGTATTCTAGCGGGAGTACACAATGAGCAGTTCTTC,CASILAGVHNEQFF
TRBV12-3/TRBV12-4,-,few,TRBJ2-1,15,TGTGCCAGCAGTTTTACCAGGGGTTATGACAATGAGCAGTTCTTC,CASSFTRGYDNEQFF
TRBV7-6,-,-,TRBJ1-1,12,TGTGCCAGCAGCTTATATCCTGATGAAGCTTTCTTT,CASSLYPDEAFF
TRBV5-1,-,-,TRBJ1-5,18,TGCGCCAGCAGCTTGGATGGTTCGGTAGACTATAGCAATCAGCCCCAGCATTTT,CASSLDGSVDYSNQPQHF
TRBV27,-,many,TRBJ2-7,16,TGTGCCAGCAGTTTACGAGAGGTTGGACGTGGAAACGAGCAGTACTTC,CASSLREVGRGNEQYF
TRBV20-1,-,-,TRBJ2-7,15,TGCAGTGCTAGATCCCCCCAGCAGTTTGTTTACGAGCAGTACTTC,CSARSPQQFVYEQYF
TRBV7-2,-,few,TRBJ2-3,15,TGTGCCAGCAGCTTATTCGGGGCCAGCACAGATACGCAGTATTTT,CASSLFGASTDTQYF
TRBV7-9,-,-,TRBJ2-3,13,TGTGCCAGCAGCTTAATGAGCACAGATACGCAGTATTTT,CASSLMSTDTQYF
TRBV25-1,-,few,TRBJ2-7,15,TGTGCCAGCAGTGAAGCACCCAGGGGTTCCTACGAGCAGTACTTC,CASSEAPRGSYEQYF
TRBV10-3,-,-,TRBJ2-2,16,TGTGCCATCAGTCAAACAGCTGATTCGAACACCGGGGAGCTGTTTTTT,CAISQTADSNTGELFF
TRBV14,-,-,TRBJ2-1,17,TGTGCCAGCAGCCAAGGTTTTTACGGGAGCTTCCAGAATGAGCAGTTCTTC,CASSQGFYGSFQNEQFF
TRBV25-1,TRBD2,few,TRBJ2-7,15,TGTGCCAGCAGAGCCGACGGGGCTAGCGGGAGTGAGCAGTACTTC,CASRADGASGSEQYF
TRBV7-2,-,few,TRBJ2-2,15,TGTGCCAGCAGCCGAGACAGGTCCCTCTCCGGGGAGCTGTTTTTT,CASSRDRSLSGELFF
TRBV12-3/TRBV12-4,TRBD2,-,TRBJ2-7,17,TGTGCCAGCAGTTTTACTTCCGTGACTAGCGGAGCCTACGAGCAGTACTTC,CASSFTSVTSGAYEQYF